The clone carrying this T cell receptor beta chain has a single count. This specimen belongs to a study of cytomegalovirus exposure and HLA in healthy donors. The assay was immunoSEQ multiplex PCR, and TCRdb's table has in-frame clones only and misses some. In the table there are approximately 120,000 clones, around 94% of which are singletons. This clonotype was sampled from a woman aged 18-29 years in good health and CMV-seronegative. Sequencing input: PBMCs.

The CDR3 sequence is CASSEPGTVSRYTF. The CDR3 DNA reads TGTGCCAGCAGTGAACCCGGGACAGTCAGTCGCTACACCTTC. This rearrangement joins TRBV25-1 to TRBJ1-2; TRBD1 matches 7 bases. Germline-derived CDR1 and CDR2 are MGHDK and SYGVNS. The CDR3 is made up of 14 amino acids. V trimming: 2 bases; J trimming: 9 bases; junction bases outside the gene matches: 9.